The rows below give T cell receptor beta chains drawn from one sample of a study of CD8 T cells in Susac syndrome. Via MiXCR, TCRdb re-called the immunoSEQ multiplex PCR reads, giving one row per CDR3 protein. The table has about 140,000 distinct CDR3 sequences, approximately 95% seen once. Sequencing was done on a sample of CD4+ T cells from PBMCs. The origin of the receptors is a human donor with Susac syndrome. Both conserved end residues are part of each CDR3. Each record gives: J gene, CDR3 length, D gene, clone size, V gene, CDR3 DNA, CDR3 protein. A D gene is named only where the DNA matches it firmly. Size values are once, few and many counts, or a class for expanded clones, and some rows have none.

>TRBJ2-7|16|.|.|TRBV2
TGTGCCAGCACCCGGGTAAGGGGAGGACTCCCCTACGAGCAGTACTTC
CASTRVRGGLPYEQYF
>TRBJ2-5|14|.|.|TRBV29-1
TGCAGCGCGGGTGGGACCGCCTTAGGTGAGGCCCAGTACTTC
CSAGGTALGEAQYF
>TRBJ2-5|12|.|.|TRBV18
TGTGCCAGCTCACCTGGACCTGGGACCCAGTACTTC
CASSPGPGTQYF
>TRBJ1-5|13|.|few|TRBV19
TGTGCCAGTAGTAGGGACGGCAATCAGCCCCAGCATTTT
CASSRDGNQPQHF
>TRBJ2-1|15|.|.|TRBV20-1
TGCAGTGCTAGACAACAGGAGAAAACCTACAATGAGCAGTTCTTC
CSARQQEKTYNEQFF
>TRBJ2-7|15|.|.|TRBV18
TGTGCCAGCTCACCAAAAAGACAGGTCTCCTACGAGCAGTACTTC
CASSPKRQVSYEQYF
>TRBJ2-5|11|.|.|TRBV12-3/TRBV12-4
TGTGCCAGCCGGTTCGGGGAGACCCAGTACTTC
CASRFGETQYF
>TRBJ2-3|13|.|.|TRBV20-1
TGCAGTGCTTCCCGGGGGAGCACAGATACGCAGTATTTT
CSASRGSTDTQYF
>TRBJ1-2|14|TRBD1|.|TRBV28
TGTGCCAGCAGTTTCCGGGACAGATACTATGGCTACACCTTC
CASSFRDRYYGYTF
>TRBJ2-6|16|TRBD1|.|TRBV14
TGTGCCAGCAGCCAAGATACAGGGGCTAGGGCCAACGTCCTGACTTTC
CASSQDTGARANVLTF
>TRBJ1-5|15|.|.|TRBV2
TGTGCCAGCAGTGGCCAGGGGATCATCAATCAGCCCCAGCATTTT
CASSGQGIINQPQHF
>TRBJ2-5|16|TRBD2|.|TRBV7-2
TGTGCCAGCAGTTATCTAGCGGGGGCTACCCGGGAGACCCAGTACTTC
CASSYLAGATRETQYF
>TRBJ2-5|15|.|.|TRBV4-1
TGCGCCAGCAGCCAAGGAGACAGACTCCAAGAGACCCAGTACTTC
CASSQGDRLQETQYF
>TRBJ1-2|14|.|.|TRBV12-3/TRBV12-4
TGTGCCAGCAGTTTACGTCCAGGGATTGATGGCTACACCTTC
CASSLRPGIDGYTF
>TRBJ2-5|14|TRBD2|.|TRBV20-1
TGCAGTGCGACCGGGACTAGCGGGCAAGAGACCCAGTACTTC
CSATGTSGQETQYF
>TRBJ1-5|13|.|.|TRBV20-1
TGCAGTGCTAGGAGGGATGAAAATCAGCCCCAGCATTTT
CSARRDENQPQHF
>TRBJ2-1|15|TRBD2|once|TRBV30
TGTGCCTGGGCGAGGGGGCTAGCGGGAGGGGGTGAGCAGTTCTTC
CAWARGLAGGGEQFF
>TRBJ1-5|13|.|.|TRBV30
TGTGCCTGGAGCCATAACCGGGGTCAGCCCCAGCATTTT
CAWSHNRGQPQHF
>TRBJ1-2|14|.|.|TRBV28
TGTGCCAGCAGTTTTAAGGAGGATCGCTATGGCTACACCTTC
CASSFKEDRYGYTF
>TRBJ2-5|15|TRBD1|.|TRBV24-1
TGTGCCACCAGTGATTCTCGGACAGGTCAAGAGACCCAGTACTTC
CATSDSRTGQETQYF
>TRBJ2-3|13|.|.|TRBV7-8
TGTGCCAGCAGCTCCATCTCCACAGATACGCAGTATTTT
CASSSISTDTQYF
>TRBJ1-2|13|TRBD1|.|TRBV29-1
TGCAGCGTTGACGGGACAGGCCGTCATGGCTACACCTTC
CSVDGTGRHGYTF
>TRBJ2-1|16|.|once|TRBV2
TGTGCCAGCAGTGAATTCCGGCAGCAGCCATACAATGAGCAGTTCTTC
CASSEFRQQPYNEQFF
>TRBJ1-1|15|TRBD1|.|TRBV12-3/TRBV12-4
TGTGCCAGCACCTCACGCAGGGGGCGTCGGACTGAAGCTTTCTTT
CASTSRRGRRTEAFF
>TRBJ1-2|14|.|.|TRBV27
TGTGCCAGCAGACCCGGGACGTTGAACTATGGCTACACCTTC
CASRPGTLNYGYTF
>TRBJ2-1|15|TRBD2|.|TRBV20-1
TGCAGTGCTAGAGATCCACTAGCGGGAGGCAATGAGCAGTTCTTC
CSARDPLAGGNEQFF